This T cell receptor (beta chain) was profiled in a study of cytotoxic CD8 clonotypes in ibrutinib-treated CLL. Repertoires were generated with immunoSEQ multiplex PCR, while TCRdb's copy carries only in-frame clones and drops some. The sample includes about 250,000 clones, 70% seen only once; the top ten take 15%. Per the germline V gene, CDR1 is MNHEY and CDR2 is SVGAGI. The CDR3 is 13 amino acids. The V end was cut by 2 bases, the J end by 3 bases, with 5 bases between. The origin of this receptor is a human donor with chronic lymphocytic leukemia. Source: PBMCs, taken after 24 months of ibrutinib treatment. The chain employs TRBV6-5 and TRBJ1-3; D unclear. Here the CDR3 DNA reads TGTGCCAGCAGTTACGTCGTTGGAAACACCATATATTTT. Encoded protein: CASSYVVGNTIYF.